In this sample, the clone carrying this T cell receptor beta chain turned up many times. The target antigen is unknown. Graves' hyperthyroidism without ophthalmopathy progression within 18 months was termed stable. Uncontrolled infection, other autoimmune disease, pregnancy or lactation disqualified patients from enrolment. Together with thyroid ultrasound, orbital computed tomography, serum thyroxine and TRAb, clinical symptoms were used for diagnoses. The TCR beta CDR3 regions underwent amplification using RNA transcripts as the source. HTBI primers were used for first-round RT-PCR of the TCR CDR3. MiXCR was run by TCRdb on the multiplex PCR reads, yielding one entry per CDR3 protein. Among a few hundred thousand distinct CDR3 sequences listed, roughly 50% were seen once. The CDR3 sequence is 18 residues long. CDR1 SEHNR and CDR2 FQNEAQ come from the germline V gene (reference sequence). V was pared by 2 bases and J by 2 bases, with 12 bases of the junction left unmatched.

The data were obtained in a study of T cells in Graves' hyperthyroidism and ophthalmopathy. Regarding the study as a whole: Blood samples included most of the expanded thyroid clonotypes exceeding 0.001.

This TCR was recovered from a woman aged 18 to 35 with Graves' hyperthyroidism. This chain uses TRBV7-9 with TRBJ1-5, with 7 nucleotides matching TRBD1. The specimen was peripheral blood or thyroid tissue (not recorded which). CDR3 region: CASSLCRDSVRCNQPQHF. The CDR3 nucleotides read TGTGCCAGCAGCTTATGCCGGGACAGCGTTAGGTGCAATCAGCCCCAGCATTTT.